Listed here are 7 T cell receptor beta chains from one sample, sequenced in a study of shared clonotypes between healthy human individuals. Terminally differentiated effector memory CD45RA+ cells were excluded from the naive CD8 cells, which were CD45RO-negative and positively selected for CCR7. The protocol was immunoSEQ multiplex PCR, while the TCRdb copy is restricted to in-frame clones and leaves out a portion. The sample includes millions of clones, roughly 91% seen only once; the top ten take about 1.5%. The sample was naive CD8+ T cells from PBMCs. The receptor source for this set is a man younger than 30 in good health. Some clones in this sample may be carry-over from other donors' samples.

The chain's CDR3 is CASLSYEQYF. The CDR3 DNA sequence: TGTGCCAGCTTATCCTACGAGCAGTACTTC. V usage is TRBV6-1 and J usage is TRBJ2-7; the D is unclear. V gave up 8 bases and J gave up 1 base, with 3 bases separating them. CDR1 and CDR2 (germline): MNHNS, SASEGT. The CDR3 has 10 residues.

The chain links TRBV6-5 to TRBJ2-2, with a possible D match to TRBD1 (6 bases). This CDR3 contains 14 residues. The ends were cut back, 6 bases at V and 4 bases at J, with 12 bases in the middle. Germline V gives CDR1 MNHEY, CDR2 SVGAGI. Here the CDR3 reads CASSEDRSTGELFF. The DNA for the CDR3 is TGTGCCAGCAGCGAAGACAGGAGCACCGGGGAGCTGTTTTTT.

The CDR3 sequence: CASSLGQGATDTQYF. DNA for the CDR3: TGTGCCAGCAGCTTAGGACAGGGGGCGACAGATACGCAGTATTTT. V usage is TRBV7-9 and J usage is TRBJ2-3, with 10 bases matching TRBD1. The CDR3 totals 15 residues. J was trimmed by 3 bases and V by 1 base; bases with no gene match: 1. CDR1 and CDR2 (germline): SEHNR, FQNEAQ (reference sequence).

The chain employs TRBV28 and TRBJ1-5; a possible D gene is TRBD1 (5 bases). CDR1 is MDHEN, CDR2 SYDVKM, per germline. The V end lost 2 bases, the J end lost 4 bases, and 15 bases lay between the germline ends. This CDR3 spans 16 amino acids. CDR3 DNA sequence: TGTGCCAGCAGTTTACTGGGATCTGAGGGGAATCAGCCCCAGCATTTT. Residues: CASSLLGSEGNQPQHF.

This clone was detected a few times. CDR3 protein: CAWSVGGVQPQHF. CDR3 DNA: TGTGCCTGGAGTGTTGGGGGGGTTCAGCCCCAGCATTTT. The chain recombines TRBV30 with TRBJ1-5; a possible D gene is TRBD1 (5 bases). CDR1 GTSNPN and CDR2 SVGIG come from the germline V gene (reference sequence). V was trimmed by 0 bases and J by 6 bases, leaving 9 bases between them. This CDR3 comprises 13 residues.

The CDR3 DNA reads as TGTGCCAGCAGCTCGGGACCTAGCAATGAGCAGTTCTTC. It is translated as CASSSGPSNEQFF. The chain uses TRBV11-2 and TRBJ2-1, with D possibly being TRBD1 or TRBD2 (5 bases each). The V and J ends lost 4 bases and 6 bases respectively, with 10 bases between them. The CDR3 is made up of 13 amino acids. Looked up from germline, CDR1 is SGHAT and CDR2 is FQNNGV.

V gene TRBV19 combines with J gene TRBJ2-5, with D possibly TRBD1 on 6 matching bases. This CDR3 region has 14 residues. V was pared by 3 bases and J by 2 bases, with 10 bases between. From germline, CDR1 is LNHDA and CDR2 SQIVND (reference sequence). CDR3 loop: CASSIMDSQETQYF. In DNA, the CDR3 is TGTGCCAGTAGTATTATGGACAGTCAAGAGACCCAGTACTTC.